These 26 T cell receptor beta chains share one sample of origin, sequenced in a study of T cell responses to AZD1222 COVID-19 vaccine. Generated by immunoSEQ multiplex PCR, the TCRdb table keeps only in-frame clones and is missing some. This table has under 150,000 clones, roughly 90% appearing once. Source: peripheral blood, taken 28 days after the second AZD1222 dose. The receptor source for this set is an adult who received the AZD1222 COVID-19 vaccine.

The V and J genes are TRBV28 and TRBJ2-7; TRBD1 or TRBD2 may be the D gene (5 bases each). This CDR3 spans 15 amino acids. Germline CDR1 MDHEN, CDR2 SYDVKM. Trimming removed 2 bases from V and 5 bases from J, with 16 bases in between. CDR3 protein: CASSLGGPRAHEQYF. In DNA form, the CDR3 reads TGTGCCAGCAGTTTAGGGGGACCTAGAGCCCACGAGCAGTACTTC.

This chain links TRBV4-2 with TRBJ2-7; 8 nucleotides agree with TRBD1. Germline loops: CDR1 LGHNA, CDR2 YNFKEQ. The CDR3 sequence is 15 residues long. Trimming at V came to 0 bases and at J to 6 bases, leaving 7 bases not matched to a gene. CDR3 DNA: TGTGCCAGCAGCCAAGAGCCGGACAGGGTGACCGAGCAGTACTTC. Its translation: CASSQEPDRVTEQYF.

The sample holds a few counts of this clone. The chain combines TRBV11-2 with TRBJ2-1; TRBD2 is a possible D gene (6 bases). The germline V gene encodes CDR1 SGHAT and CDR2 FQNNGV. The V and J ends lost 3 bases and 2 bases respectively, with 14 bases between them. There are 16 residues in the CDR3. The CDR3: CASSLEGQFTYNEQFF. CDR3 sequence (DNA): TGTGCCAGCAGCTTGGAGGGGCAGTTCACCTACAATGAGCAGTTCTTC.

The chain carries TRBV28 and TRBJ2-5, with TRBD2 matching over 8 bases. The CDR3 contains 13 residues. V lost 8 bases and J lost 5; bases outside the gene matches: 7. Germline V CDR1 and CDR2: MDHEN, SYDVKM. CDR3 nucleotide sequence: TGTGCCAGCCTTACGGGAGGGCGGGAGACCCAGTACTTC. Its translation is CASLTGGRETQYF.

The chain couples TRBV5-1 to TRBJ2-5; TRBD2 agrees at 11 bases. Per germline, CDR1 SGHRS and CDR2 YFSETQ. CDR3 length equals 15 residues. V shed 5 bases and J 1 base; nucleotides not matched to a gene: 4. The CDR3 loop is CASRVAGGTQETQYF. The CDR3 DNA follows: TGCGCCAGCAGGGTAGCGGGGGGGACCCAAGAGACCCAGTACTTC.

The chain carries TRBV11-3 and TRBJ2-2; D not certain. The CDR3 is 15 residues long. Germline values: CDR1 SGHNT, CDR2 YENEEA. Trimming took 3 bases from V and 5 from J, leaving 13 bases between them. The CDR3 loop is CASSFLNSGTGELFF. As DNA, the CDR3 is TGTGCCAGCAGCTTTCTCAACAGTGGGACCGGGGAGCTGTTTTTT.

This clone was counted only a few times. This chain connects TRBV20-1 to TRBJ2-1; D gene uncertain. From germline, CDR1 is DFQATT and CDR2 SNEGSKA (reference sequence). The germline V and J ends were trimmed by 5 bases and 1 base, with 9 bases remaining between them. This CDR3 is built from 13 residues. The CDR3 bases are TGCAGTGCTGGTGATGGGTCCTACAATGAGCAGTTCTTC. It specifies CSAGDGSYNEQFF.

This clone was detected only once. The gene calls are TRBV5-8 and TRBJ1-6, with D unclear. The germline V gene encodes CDR1 SGHTS and CDR2 YDEGEE. Trimming removed 4 bases from V and 15 bases from J, with 14 bases in between. CDR3 length: 12 residues. The CDR3 DNA follows: TGTGCCAGCAGCCGGACCCTGGAGCGCCTCCACTTT. Protein: CASSRTLERLHF.

The gene calls are TRBV6-5 and TRBJ1-6, with 7 bases identical to TRBD1. CDR1 MNHEY and CDR2 SVGAGI come from the germline V gene. The CDR3 extends over 13 amino acids. The ends lost 10 bases at V and 7 bases at J; junction bases unmatched: 7. This CDR3 reads CATRGTANSPLHF. CDR3 DNA sequence: TGTGCCACCAGGGGGACAGCGAATTCACCCCTCCACTTT.

This clone was seen only once. This chain uses TRBV7-3 with TRBJ2-1, with D unclear. Between the trimmed V and J ends, which lost 1 base and 8 bases, there was a span of 6 bases. There are 12 residues in the CDR3. The germline gives CDR1 SGHTA, CDR2 FQGTGA. The CDR3 coding sequence is TGTGCCAGCAGCTTAATCTCGTATGAGCAGTTCTTC. This codes for CASSLISYEQFF.

CDR3 DNA: TGCAGCGTTGCCAGACAGGGCGGTGCTTTCTTT. Its protein product is CSVARQGGAFF. The chain employs TRBV29-1 and TRBJ1-1; the match to TRBD1 covers 7 bases. CDR1 and CDR2 from the germline V gene are SQVTM and ANQGSEA. CDR3 length: 11 residues. V gave up 4 bases and J gave up 11 bases; unmatched junction bases: 7. The variable domain in full, with the rest retrieved from reference TRBV29-1 and TRBJ1-1, is SAVISQKPSRDICQRGTSLTIQCQVDSQVTMMFWYRQQPGQSLTLIATANQGSEATYESGFVIDKFPISRPNLTFSTLTVSNMSPEDSSIYLCSVARQGGAFFGQGTRLTVV.

The V call is TRBV7-9, the J call TRBJ2-5; TRBD2 aligns across 9 bases. Germline-derived CDR1 and CDR2 are SEHNR and FQNEAQ (reference sequence). This CDR3 contains 15 residues. The V and J ends lost 5 bases and 2 bases, in that order; junction bases with no gene match: 6. DNA for the CDR3: TGTGCCAGCAGCCCGTTAGCGGGAGTTCAAGAGACCCAGTACTTC. Translating gives CASSPLAGVQETQYF.

J is TRBJ1-5 and V is TRBV6-1; no definite D call. Per the germline V gene, CDR1 is MNHNS and CDR2 is SASEGT. Trimming took 2 bases from V and 0 from J, leaving 17 bases between them. The CDR3 contains 18 residues. The CDR3 region is CASSENWSGGNSNQPQHF. The CDR3 DNA reads TGTGCCAGCAGTGAAAATTGGAGCGGCGGGAATAGCAATCAGCCCCAGCATTTT.

The chain combines TRBV9 with TRBJ2-7; D is perhaps TRBD2 (6 bases). V lost 4 bases to trimming and J lost 0 bases, with 11 bases between them. CDR1 and CDR2 (germline): SGDLS, YYNGEE. The length of the CDR3 is 14 residues. The CDR3 is CASSPGGASYEQYF. CDR3 coding DNA: TGTGCCAGCAGCCCCGGGGGTGCCTCCTACGAGCAGTACTTC.

The chain is built from TRBV7-9 and TRBJ2-7, with D uncertain. Trimming left V 7 bases short and J 3 bases short, with 19 bases between. The CDR3 length is 15 residues. Germline V CDR1 and CDR2: SEHNR, FQNEAQ (reference sequence). The CDR3 nucleotides are TGTGCCAGCAATCCTCATAAGTCGGGTATCTACGAGCAGTACTTC. It encodes CASNPHKSGIYEQYF.

The chain joins TRBV29-1 to TRBJ1-5, with D perhaps matching TRBD1 (6 bases). V was cut by 6 bases and J by 6 bases, with 15 bases left in between. From germline, CDR1 is SQVTM and CDR2 ANQGSEA. The CDR3 covers 13 residues. CDR3 DNA: TGCAGCGTCTCTTTGGGGGCCAGTCAGCCCCAGCATTTT. Translated, it gives CSVSLGASQPQHF.

The chain recombines TRBV5-8 with TRBJ2-5; TRBD1 matches 10 bases. This CDR3 comprises 17 residues. The germline CDR1 and CDR2 sequences are SGHTS and YDEGEE. Losses at the gene ends were 3 bases for V and 2 bases for J; bases not matched to a gene: 10. The CDR3 nucleotides are TGTGCCAGCAGCTCCCGGGACAGGGGACCATGGCAAGAGACCCAGTACTTC. Amino acid sequence: CASSSRDRGPWQETQYF. Based on the CDR3 plus reference TRBV5-8 and TRBJ2-5, the full variable domain is EAGVTQSPTHLIKTRGQQATLRCSPISGHTSVYWYQQALGLGLQFLLWYDEGEERNRGNFPPRFSGRQFPNYSSELNVNALELEDSALYLCASSSRDRGPWQETQYFGPGTRLLVL.

In DNA, the CDR3 is TGTGCCAGCAGCTTGACAGGGGCTCTGAACACTGAAGCTTTCTTT. Its protein is CASSLTGALNTEAFF. The chain couples TRBV11-3 to TRBJ1-1, with 8 bases aligning to TRBD1. Losses at the gene ends were 3 bases for V and 0 bases for J; bases not matched to a gene: 3. The CDR3 has 15 amino acids. Per the germline V gene, CDR1 is SGHNT and CDR2 is YENEEA.

The chain uses TRBV7-9 and TRBJ1-1; D call uncertain. The V gene lost 1 base and the J gene lost 3 bases, with 18 bases spanning the gap. This CDR3 region has 17 residues. Germline V gene sequence: CDR1 SEHNR, CDR2 FQNEAQ (reference sequence). CDR3 in amino acids: CASSLGTSHTVDTEAFF. CDR3 nucleotides: TGTGCCAGCAGCTTAGGGACCTCTCATACAGTAGACACTGAAGCTTTCTTT.

This clone was seen once. The V gene is TRBV2, the J gene TRBJ2-2; D possibly corresponds to TRBD2 (5 bases). CDR1 and CDR2 from the germline V gene are SNHLY and FYNNEI. Trimming left V 11 bases short and J 2 bases short, with 15 bases between. The CDR3 has 14 amino acids. The CDR3 protein is CAARELTNTGELFF. The CDR3, as DNA: TGTGCCGCCCGGGAACTTACAAACACCGGGGAGCTGTTTTTT.

The chain combines TRBV5-5 with TRBJ1-1; the D is unclear. The germline CDR1 and CDR2 sequences are SGHKS and YYEKEE (reference sequence). The V gene lost 2 bases and the J gene lost 3 bases, with 8 bases spanning the gap. The CDR3 is 13 amino acids. In DNA, the CDR3 is TGTGCCAGCAGCTTTATAATGGACACTGAAGCTTTCTTT. Amino acid sequence: CASSFIMDTEAFF. The whole variable domain, filled in from reference TRBV5-5 and TRBJ1-1, reads DAGVTQSPTHLIKTRGQQVTLRCSPISGHKSVSWYQQVLGQGPQFIFQYYEKEERGRGNFPDRFSARQFPNYSSELNVNALLLGDSALYLCASSFIMDTEAFFGQGTRLTVV.

V usage is TRBV19 and J usage is TRBJ2-5, with D unclear. V dropped 5 bases and J dropped 5 bases, with 12 bases sitting between them. CDR3 length: 13 amino acids. CDR1 and CDR2 from the germline V gene are LNHDA and SQIVND (reference sequence). The CDR3 spells CASSGLDKETQYF. CDR3 nucleotides: TGTGCCAGTAGTGGCCTTGACAAGGAGACCCAGTACTTC.

The chain couples TRBV5-1 to TRBJ2-3; D possibly corresponds to TRBD1 (7 bases). The V end was cut by 0 bases, the J end by 3 bases, with 11 bases between. CDR3 size: 15 residues. Germline values: CDR1 SGHRS, CDR2 YFSETQ. DNA of the CDR3: TGCGCCAGCAGCTTGGCGGAGGGGGCTACAGATACGCAGTATTTT. Translation: CASSLAEGATDTQYF.

The chain has TRBV7-9 and TRBJ1-3, with D unclear. Trimming shortened V by 3 bases and J by 5 bases, and 5 bases separated the two germline ends. The CDR3 loop spans 12 amino acids. In germline, CDR1 is SEHNR, CDR2 FQNEAQ (reference sequence). The CDR3 spells CASSFLRNTIYF. The CDR3 bases are TGTGCCAGCAGCTTTCTCAGAAACACCATATATTTT.

This chain connects TRBV4-3 to TRBJ2-3, with TRBD1 identical over 10 bases. The V and J ends lost 0 bases and 5 bases, in that order; junction bases with no gene match: 8. Germline loops: CDR1 LGHNA, CDR2 YSLEER. This CDR3 has 17 residues. DNA of the CDR3: TGCGCCAGCAGCCAAGAGACCGACAGGGGGCGCAGAGATACGCAGTATTTT. This sequence encodes CASSQETDRGRRDTQYF.

This clone was seen a handful of times. The rearrangement uses TRBV2 and TRBJ2-7; the D gene is possibly TRBD2 (5 bases). The V end was cut by 6 bases, the J end by 4 bases, with 13 bases between. This CDR3 has 13 residues. Germline assignment: CDR1 SNHLY and CDR2 FYNNEI. The CDR3 loop reads CASRTTPGYEQYF. Written as DNA, the CDR3 is TGTGCCAGCAGGACGACCCCGGGGTACGAGCAGTACTTC.